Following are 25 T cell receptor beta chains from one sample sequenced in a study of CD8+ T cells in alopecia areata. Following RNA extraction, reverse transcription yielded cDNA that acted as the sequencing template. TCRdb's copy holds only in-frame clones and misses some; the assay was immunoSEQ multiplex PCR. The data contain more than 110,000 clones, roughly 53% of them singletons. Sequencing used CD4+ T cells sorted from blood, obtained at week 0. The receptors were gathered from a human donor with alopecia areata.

Written as DNA, the CDR3 is TGCGCCAGCAGCCCCCTAACCACCAGCACAGATACGCAGTATTTT. This gives the protein CASSPLTTSTDTQYF. The chain combines TRBV5-1 with TRBJ2-3; no clear D gene. The CDR3 is made up of 15 amino acids. The V end was cut by 4 bases, the J end by 0 bases, with 12 bases between. Germline CDR1 reads SGHRS; CDR2 reads YFSETQ.

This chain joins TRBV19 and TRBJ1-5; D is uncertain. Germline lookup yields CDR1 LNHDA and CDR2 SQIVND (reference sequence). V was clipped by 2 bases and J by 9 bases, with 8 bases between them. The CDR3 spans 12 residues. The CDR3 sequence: CASSISVRPQHF. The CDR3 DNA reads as TGTGCCAGTAGTATATCGGTGAGGCCCCAGCATTTT. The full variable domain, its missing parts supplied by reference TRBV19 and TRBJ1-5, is DGGITQSPKYLFRKEGQNVTLSCEQNLNHDAMYWYRQDPGQGLRLIYYSQIVNDFQKGDIAEGYSVSREKKESFPLTVTSAQKNPTAFYLCASSISVRPQHFGDGTRLSIL.

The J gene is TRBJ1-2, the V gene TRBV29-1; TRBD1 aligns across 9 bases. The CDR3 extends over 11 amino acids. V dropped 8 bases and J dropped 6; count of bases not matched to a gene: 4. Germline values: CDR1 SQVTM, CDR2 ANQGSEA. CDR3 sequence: CSTRTGDGYTF. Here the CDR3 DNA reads TGCAGCACCCGGACAGGGGATGGCTACACCTTC.

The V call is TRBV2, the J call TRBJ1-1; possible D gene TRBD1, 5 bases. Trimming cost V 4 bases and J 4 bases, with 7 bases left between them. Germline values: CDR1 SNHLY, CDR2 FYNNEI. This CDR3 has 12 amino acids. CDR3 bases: TGTGCCAGCAGTGCTCAGGGCACTGAAGCTTTCTTT. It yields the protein CASSAQGTEAFF.

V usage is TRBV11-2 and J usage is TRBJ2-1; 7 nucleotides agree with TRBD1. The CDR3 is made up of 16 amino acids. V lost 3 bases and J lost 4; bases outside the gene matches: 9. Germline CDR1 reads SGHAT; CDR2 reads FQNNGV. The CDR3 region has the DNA TGTGCCAGCAGCTTGGACTCCGGGACAGCGTACAATGAGCAGTTCTTC. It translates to CASSLDSGTAYNEQFF.

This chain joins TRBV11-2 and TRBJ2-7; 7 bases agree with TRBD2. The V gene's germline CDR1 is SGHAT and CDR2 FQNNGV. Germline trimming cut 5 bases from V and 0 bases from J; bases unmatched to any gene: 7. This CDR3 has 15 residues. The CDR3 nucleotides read TGTGCCAGCAGCCCCCTAGCGGTGAGCTCCTACGAGCAGTACTTC. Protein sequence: CASSPLAVSSYEQYF.

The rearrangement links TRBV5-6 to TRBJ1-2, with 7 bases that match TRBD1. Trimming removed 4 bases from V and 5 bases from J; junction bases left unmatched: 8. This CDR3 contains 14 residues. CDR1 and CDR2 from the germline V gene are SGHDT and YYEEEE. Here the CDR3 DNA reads TGTGCCAGCAGCCTCGTAGCACAGGGGTATGGCTACACCTTC. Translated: CASSLVAQGYGYTF.

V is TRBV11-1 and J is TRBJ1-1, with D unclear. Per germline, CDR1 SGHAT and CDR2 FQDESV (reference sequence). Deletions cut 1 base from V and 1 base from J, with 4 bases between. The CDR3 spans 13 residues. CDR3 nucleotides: TGTGCCAGCAGCTTAGTCTCGAACACTGAAGCTTTCTTT. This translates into CASSLVSNTEAFF.

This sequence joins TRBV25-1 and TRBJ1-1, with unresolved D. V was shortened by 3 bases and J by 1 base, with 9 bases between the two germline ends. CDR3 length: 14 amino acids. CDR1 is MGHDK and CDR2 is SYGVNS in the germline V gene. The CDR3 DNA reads TGTGCCAGCAGTGATCGAATCCCGAACACTGAAGCTTTCTTT. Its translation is CASSDRIPNTEAFF.

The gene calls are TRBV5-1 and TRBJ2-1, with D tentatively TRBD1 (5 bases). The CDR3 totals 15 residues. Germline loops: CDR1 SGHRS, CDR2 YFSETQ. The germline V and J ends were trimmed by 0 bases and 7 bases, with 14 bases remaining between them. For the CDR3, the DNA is TGCGCCAGCAGCTTGGACGGCAGGGCGTTGAATGAGCAGTTCTTC. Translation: CASSLDGRALNEQFF.

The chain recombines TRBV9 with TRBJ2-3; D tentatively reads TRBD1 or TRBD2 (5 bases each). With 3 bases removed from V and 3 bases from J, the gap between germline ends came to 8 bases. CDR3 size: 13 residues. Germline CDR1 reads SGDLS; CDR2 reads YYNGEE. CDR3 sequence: CASSAGPTDTQYF. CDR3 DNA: TGTGCCAGCAGCGCGGGACCTACAGATACGCAGTATTTT.

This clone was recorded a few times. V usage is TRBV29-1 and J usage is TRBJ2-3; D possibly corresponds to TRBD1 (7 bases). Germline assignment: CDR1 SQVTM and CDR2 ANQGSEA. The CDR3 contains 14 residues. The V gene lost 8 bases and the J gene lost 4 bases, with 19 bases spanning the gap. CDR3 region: CSTRRGTVADTQYF. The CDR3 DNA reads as TGCAGCACCCGGAGGGGGACAGTTGCAGATACGCAGTATTTT.

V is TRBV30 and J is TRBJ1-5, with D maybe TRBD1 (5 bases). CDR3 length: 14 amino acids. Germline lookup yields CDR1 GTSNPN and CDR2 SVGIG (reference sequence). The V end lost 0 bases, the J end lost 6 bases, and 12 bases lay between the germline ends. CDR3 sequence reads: CAWSVRSGGQPQHF. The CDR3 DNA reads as TGTGCCTGGAGTGTACGGTCGGGGGGTCAGCCCCAGCATTTT.

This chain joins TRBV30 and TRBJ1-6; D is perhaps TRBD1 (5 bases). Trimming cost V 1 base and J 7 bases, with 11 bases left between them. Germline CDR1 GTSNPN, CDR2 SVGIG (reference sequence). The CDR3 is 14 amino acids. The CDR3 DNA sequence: TGTGCCTGGAGTGAGGAGACAGCCAATTCACCCCTCCACTTT. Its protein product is CAWSEETANSPLHF.

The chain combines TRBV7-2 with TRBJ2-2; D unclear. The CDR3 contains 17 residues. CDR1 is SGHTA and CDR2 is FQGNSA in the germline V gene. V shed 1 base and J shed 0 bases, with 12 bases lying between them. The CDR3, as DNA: TGTGCCAGCAGCTTAGAGGTTCAGCGCGCGAACACCGGGGAGCTGTTTTTT. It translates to CASSLEVQRANTGELFF.

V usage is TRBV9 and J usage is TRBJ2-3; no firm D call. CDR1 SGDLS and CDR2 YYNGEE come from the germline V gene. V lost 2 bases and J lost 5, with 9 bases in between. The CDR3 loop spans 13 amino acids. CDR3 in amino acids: CASSVGNGDTQYF. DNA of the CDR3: TGTGCCAGCAGCGTGGGGAATGGAGATACGCAGTATTTT.

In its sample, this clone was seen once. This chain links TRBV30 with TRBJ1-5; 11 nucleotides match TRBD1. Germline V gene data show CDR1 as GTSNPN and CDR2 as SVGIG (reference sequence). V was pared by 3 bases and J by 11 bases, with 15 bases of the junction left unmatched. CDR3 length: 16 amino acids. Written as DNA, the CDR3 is TGTGCCTGGAGCGATACCGGTGGACAGGGGGCGAAGGCCCAGCATTTT. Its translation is CAWSDTGGQGAKAQHF.

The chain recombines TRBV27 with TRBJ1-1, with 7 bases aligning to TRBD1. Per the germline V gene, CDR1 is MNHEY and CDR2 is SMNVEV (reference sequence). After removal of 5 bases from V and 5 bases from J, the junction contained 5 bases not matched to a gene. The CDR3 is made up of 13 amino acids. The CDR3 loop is CASSPSQGTEAFF. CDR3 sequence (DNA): TGTGCCAGCAGTCCTTCACAGGGGACTGAAGCTTTCTTT.

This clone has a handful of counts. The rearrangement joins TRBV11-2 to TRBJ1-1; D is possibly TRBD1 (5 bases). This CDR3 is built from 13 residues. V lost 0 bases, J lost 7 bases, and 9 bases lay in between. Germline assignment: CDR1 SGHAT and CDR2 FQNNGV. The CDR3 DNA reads TGTGCCAGCAGCTTAGAAAGGGGACTTGAAGCTTTCTTT. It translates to CASSLERGLEAFF.

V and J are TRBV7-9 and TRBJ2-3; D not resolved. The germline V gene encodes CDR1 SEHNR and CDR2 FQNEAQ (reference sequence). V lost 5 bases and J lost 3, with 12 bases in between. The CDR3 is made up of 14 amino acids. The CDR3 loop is CASSLTGPTDTQYF. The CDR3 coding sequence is TGTGCCAGCAGCCTGACTGGACCAACAGATACGCAGTATTTT.

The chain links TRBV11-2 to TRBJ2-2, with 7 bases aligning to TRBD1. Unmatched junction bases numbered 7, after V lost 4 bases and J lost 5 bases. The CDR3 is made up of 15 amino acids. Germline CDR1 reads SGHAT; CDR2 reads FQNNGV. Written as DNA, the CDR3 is TGTGCCAGCAGCTCACAGGGGTTTAGGACCGGGGAGCTGTTTTTT. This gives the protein CASSSQGFRTGELFF.

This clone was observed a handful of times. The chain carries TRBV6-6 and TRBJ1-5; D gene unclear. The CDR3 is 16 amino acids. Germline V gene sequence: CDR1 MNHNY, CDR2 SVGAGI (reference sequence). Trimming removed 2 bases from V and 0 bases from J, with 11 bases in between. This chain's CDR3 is CASSYGQTHSNQPQHF. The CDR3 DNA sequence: TGTGCCAGCAGTTACGGGCAGACCCATAGCAATCAGCCCCAGCATTTT.

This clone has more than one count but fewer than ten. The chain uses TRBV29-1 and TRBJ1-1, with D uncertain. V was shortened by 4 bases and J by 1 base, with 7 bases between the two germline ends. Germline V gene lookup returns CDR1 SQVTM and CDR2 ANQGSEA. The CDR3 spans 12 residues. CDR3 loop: CSVGSSNTEAFF. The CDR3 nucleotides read TGCAGCGTTGGTTCATCGAACACTGAAGCTTTCTTT.

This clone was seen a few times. DNA for the CDR3: TGTGCCAGCAGCCAGCAAGCGGAATCATCAGATACGCAGTATTTT. Translating gives CASSQQAESSDTQYF. The V gene is TRBV4-2, the J gene TRBJ2-3; D is possibly TRBD2 (5 bases). In germline, CDR1 is LGHNA, CDR2 YNFKEQ. Trimming stripped 3 bases from V and 4 bases from J, with 14 bases between. The CDR3 extends over 15 amino acids.

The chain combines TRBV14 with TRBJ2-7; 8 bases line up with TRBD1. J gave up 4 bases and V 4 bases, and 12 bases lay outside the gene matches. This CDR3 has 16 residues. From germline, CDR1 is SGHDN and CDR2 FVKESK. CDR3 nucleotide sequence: TGTGCCAGCAGCCCAAGGGCCAGGACAGGGAGGTACGAGCAGTACTTC. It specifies CASSPRARTGRYEQYF.